This TCR beta chain was profiled in a study of cytomegalovirus exposure and HLA in healthy donors. At the level of the study: In an early release, HLA-typed donors contributed approximately 82 million unique TCR sequences.

Amplification used 60 Vbeta primers and 13 Jbeta primers. Here immunoSEQ multiplex PCR was the method, and the copy in TCRdb shows in-frame clones only, minus some. The sample includes about 150,000 clones, roughly 80% of them seen just once. The germline V gene encodes CDR1 SGDLS and CDR2 YYNGEE. The CDR3 contains 14 residues. V lost 0 bases and J lost 8; bases outside the gene matches: 4. Sequencing was carried out using PBMCs. The V gene is TRBV9, the J gene TRBJ2-1; TRBD2 matches at 8 bases. The receptor's source is a man under 40 in good health and CMV-seropositive. CDR3 nucleotides: TGTGCCAGCAGCGTAGGGACTAGCAGCTATGAGCAGTTCTTC. It yields the protein CASSVGTSSYEQFF.